The sequence of this T cell receptor (beta chain) was determined in a study of blood T cell repertoires in COVID-19. The table came from immunoSEQ multiplex PCR; TCRdb's copy has only in-frame clones and leaves some out. The sample includes under 200,000 clones, 84% seen only once; the top ten take roughly 3.2%. The specimen sequenced was PBMCs or T cells enriched from blood (not recorded which). This sequence was found in a woman between 25 and 40 years old who had been exposed to COVID-19.

The CDR3 bases are TGTGCCAGCAGCTTAGGACAGAGAACTAATGAAAAACTGTTTTTT. Translated: CASSLGQRTNEKLFF. The chain couples TRBV11-2 to TRBJ1-4, with D perhaps TRBD1 (5 bases). The germline V and J ends were trimmed by 1 base and 1 base, with 7 bases remaining between them. CDR1 is SGHAT and CDR2 is FQNNGV in the germline V gene. This CDR3 region has 15 residues.